The rows below give T cell receptor beta chains drawn from one sample of a study of STAT5B mutations in CD4+ large granular lymphocyte leukemia. TCRdb's copy holds only in-frame clones and misses some; the assay was immunoSEQ multiplex PCR. The table lists about 30,000 clones, around four fifths of them singletons, with 2.1% in the top ten. The sample taken for sequencing was CD4+ T cells from blood buffy coats. All receptors come from a human donor in good health. CDR3s include the opening cysteine and the closing phenylalanine or tryptophan. D genes are given only for firm matches. The size field is filled for only some rows; it gives once, few, many or a size class.

CDR3 protein | CDR3 DNA | J gene | clone size | D gene | V gene | CDR3 length
CASHRDRADYGYTF | TGCGCCAGCCACCGGGACAGGGCGGACTATGGCTACACCTTC | TRBJ1-2 | few | TRBD1 | TRBV5-1 | 14
CASSAPGQGNNEQFF | TGTGCCAGCAGTGCGCCGGGACAGGGAAACAATGAGCAGTTCTTC | TRBJ2-1 | . | TRBD1 | TRBV25-1 | 15
CASSLNGDTQYF | TGTGCCAGCAGCTTAAACGGAGATACGCAGTATTTT | TRBJ2-3 | . | . | TRBV7-2 | 12
CASSVGGSQPQHF | TGTGCCAGCAGCGTAGGCGGAAGCCAGCCCCAGCATTTT | TRBJ1-5 | . | . | TRBV11-2 | 13
CASSQAWRDGGEQYF | TGTGCCAGCAGCCAAGCCTGGCGGGATGGCGGGGAGCAGTACTTC | TRBJ2-7 | . | . | TRBV4-2 | 15
CASSFTAAAYEQYF | TGTGCCAGCAGCTTTACGGCCGCCGCCTACGAGCAGTACTTC | TRBJ2-7 | . | . | TRBV7-2 | 14
CASSISGLAGYEQYF | TGTGCCAGTAGTATTTCGGGACTAGCGGGCTACGAGCAGTACTTC | TRBJ2-7 | . | TRBD2 | TRBV19 | 15
CASSLGTGYGYTF | TGTGCCAGCAGCTTAGGGACAGGGTATGGCTACACCTTC | TRBJ1-2 | . | TRBD1 | TRBV5-4 | 13
CAWSGQRGIVETQYF | TGTGCCTGGAGTGGTCAGCGGGGGATTGTGGAGACCCAGTACTTC | TRBJ2-5 | . | TRBD2 | TRBV30 | 15
CASSEALTGGFGSYEQYF | TGTGCCAGCAGTGAAGCCCTCACCGGGGGCTTTGGTTCCTACGAGCAGTACTTC | TRBJ2-7 | few | . | TRBV2 | 18
CASSRGTGAETQYF | TGTGCCAGCAGCCGCGGGACAGGGGCAGAGACCCAGTACTTC | TRBJ2-5 | . | TRBD1 | TRBV5-8 | 14
CASSLRVAGSNQPQHF | TGTGCCAGTAGTCTCCGGGTGGCGGGGAGCAATCAGCCCCAGCATTTT | TRBJ1-5 | few | . | TRBV19 | 16
CSASGDTQYF | TGCAGTGCTAGTGGTGATACGCAGTATTTT | TRBJ2-3 | . | . | TRBV20-1 | 10
CASSPIAGTSGEQFF | TGTGCCAGCAGCCCTATAGCGGGAACCAGCGGTGAGCAGTTCTTC | TRBJ2-1 | . | TRBD2 | TRBV5-4 | 15
CASSLRPGLAETQYF | TGTGCCAGCAGCTTAAGGCCGGGACTCGCAGAGACCCAGTACTTC | TRBJ2-5 | . | . | TRBV5-4 | 15
CASSFILAGHNEQFF | TGTGCCAGCAGCTTTATACTAGCGGGGCACAATGAGCAGTTCTTC | TRBJ2-1 | . | TRBD2 | TRBV11-3 | 15
CASRGTDEQYF | TGTGCCAGTAGAGGGACAGACGAGCAGTACTTC | TRBJ2-7 | . | TRBD1 | TRBV19 | 11
CASSVDGNNEKLFF | TGTGCCAGCAGCGTAGACGGGAATAATGAAAAACTGTTTTTT | TRBJ1-4 | few | . | TRBV9 | 14
CSVEVSGLNTEAFF | TGCAGCGTTGAAGTGTCGGGATTGAACACTGAAGCTTTCTTT | TRBJ1-1 | . | . | TRBV29-1 | 14
CASSSPASSGNTIYF | TGTGCCAGCAGTTCCCCAGCGAGCTCTGGAAACACCATATATTTT | TRBJ1-3 | few | . | TRBV28 | 15
CASKRGDEQYF | TGTGCCAGCAAGCGGGGGGACGAGCAGTACTTC | TRBJ2-7 | . | TRBD2 | TRBV6-1 | 11
CASSEVRTAYGYTF | TGTGCCAGCAGTGAAGTCCGGACAGCCTATGGCTACACCTTC | TRBJ1-2 | . | . | TRBV6-1 | 14
CASSLGSVTTGELFF | TGTGCCAGCAGCTTGGGTTCGGTAACCACCGGGGAGCTGTTTTTT | TRBJ2-2 | once | . | TRBV5-6 | 15
CASRGTAHTQYF | TGTGCCAGCAGGGGGACTGCGCATACGCAGTATTTT | TRBJ2-3 | . | . | TRBV28 | 12
CASSLSGRLYGYTF | TGTGCCAGCAGTTTATCCGGCAGACTCTATGGCTACACCTTC | TRBJ1-2 | . | . | TRBV27 | 14
CASSISRGNNQPQHF | TGTGCCAGTAGTATAAGCAGGGGAAACAATCAGCCCCAGCATTTT | TRBJ1-5 | . | . | TRBV19 | 15
CASASGPYEQYF | TGCGCCTCGGCTAGCGGTCCCTACGAGCAGTACTTC | TRBJ2-7 | few | TRBD2 | TRBV10-1 | 12
CASSSDGAEQYF | TGTGCCAGCAGTTCTGACGGAGCGGAGCAGTACTTC | TRBJ2-7 | . | . | TRBV2 | 12
CAWSGGPNNEQFF | TGTGCCTGGAGTGGAGGACCCAACAATGAGCAGTTCTTC | TRBJ2-1 | . | . | TRBV30 | 13
CASSFTDTQYF | TGTGCCAGCAGTTTCACAGATACGCAGTATTTT | TRBJ2-3 | once | . | TRBV2 | 11
CASSRDLQETQYF | TGTGCCAGCAGCCGGGACTTACAAGAGACCCAGTACTTC | TRBJ2-5 | . | . | TRBV14 | 13
CASSTDSNQPQHF | TGTGCCAGTAGTACGGATAGCAATCAGCCCCAGCATTTT | TRBJ1-5 | . | . | TRBV19 | 13
CATSPVSSPGQPQHF | TGTGCCACCAGCCCAGTCAGCAGTCCGGGTCAGCCCCAGCATTTT | TRBJ1-5 | . | . | TRBV15 | 15
CASSFGPGRTYEQYF | TGTGCCAGCAGCTTCGGGCCCGGGAGGACCTACGAGCAGTACTTC | TRBJ2-7 | . | TRBD2 | TRBV11-2 | 15
CASSSSWLRDSPLHF | TGTGCCAGCAGTTCGTCGTGGCTCCGCGATTCACCCCTCCACTTT | TRBJ1-6 | few | . | TRBV27 | 15
CASSWTENTEAFF | TGTGCCAGCAGCTGGACAGAGAACACTGAAGCTTTCTTT | TRBJ1-1 | once | . | TRBV5-6 | 13
CASSRGQIPNYGYTF | TGTGCCAGTAGCCGGGGACAGATACCTAACTATGGCTACACCTTC | TRBJ1-2 | . | TRBD1 | TRBV19 | 15
CASSEGTANTGELFF | TGCGCCAGCAGCGAGGGGACCGCGAACACCGGGGAGCTGTTTTTT | TRBJ2-2 | once | . | TRBV5-1 | 15
CASSPQDKQYF | TGTGCCAGCTCACCCCAGGATAAGCAGTATTTT | TRBJ2-3 | . | . | TRBV18 | 11
CASSQEGGQGRKLFF | TGCGCCAGCAGCCAAGAGGGGGGGCAGGGGAGGAAACTGTTTTTT | TRBJ1-4 | . | . | TRBV4-1 | 15
CASTPGPLNSPLHF | TGTGCCAGCACCCCCGGACCTCTTAATTCACCCCTCCACTTT | TRBJ1-6 | . | . | TRBV28 | 14
CASRDSLYEQYF | TGTGCCAGCCGGGACAGCCTCTACGAGCAGTACTTC | TRBJ2-7 | . | TRBD1 | TRBV6-1 | 12
CASSLRTGRTDTQYF | TGTGCCAGCAGCTTAAGGACCGGGCGTACAGATACGCAGTATTTT | TRBJ2-3 | . | . | TRBV11-3 | 15
CAISESLGNQPQHF | TGTGCCATCAGTGAGTCGTTAGGGAATCAGCCCCAGCATTTT | TRBJ1-5 | . | . | TRBV10-3 | 14
CASSGGTLGPGELFF | TGTGCCAGCAGTGGCGGGACACTCGGACCCGGGGAGCTGTTTTTT | TRBJ2-2 | once | . | TRBV2 | 15
CASSLAGVETQYF | TGTGCCAGCAGCTTGGCCGGGGTGGAGACCCAGTACTTC | TRBJ2-5 | . | . | TRBV5-4 | 13